The 30 T cell receptor beta chains below were found in one sample sequenced in a study of beta chain features in type 1 diabetes (dated by TCRdb to the late 2010s). Receptors were amplified or captured by the immunoSEQ multiplex PCR assay. The entire isolated RNA was reverse transcribed using the High Capacity cDNA Reverse Transcription Kit, and thus expressed TCRB transcripts were sequenced. TCRdb took this table from immuneACCESS and kept in-frame rearrangements with V and J called. Such tables lack part of the clones; where checked against another copy, unresolved V genes explain under half of the gap, and the rest is unexplained. This sample comprises 500,000 to 700,000 clones, 15% to 19% of them detected only once. About 0.097% of the sample is in the top ten clones. Sequenced: naive CD4+ T cells from blood. The cell subset or site label on this specimen signifies: true naive CD4+ T cells. The receptor source for this set is a man aged 18-30 years in good health.

The chain is built from TRBV5-1 and TRBJ2-4; D not resolved. The CDR3 is 13 amino acids. Per the germline V gene, CDR1 is SGHRS and CDR2 is YFSETQ. Trimming removed 4 bases from V and 6 bases from J, with 11 bases in between. CDR3 sequence reads: CASSGVGLNIQYF. The CDR3 nucleotides read TGCGCCAGCAGCGGCGTAGGATTAAACATTCAGTACTTC. The entire variable domain, with the rest obtained from reference TRBV5-1 and TRBJ2-4, is as follows: KAGVTQTPRYLIKTRGQQVTLSCSPISGHRSVSWYQQTPGQGLQFLFEYFSETQRNKGNFPGRFSGRQFSNSRSEMNVSTLELGDSALYLCASSGVGLNIQYFGAGTRLSVL.

This chain joins TRBV7-2 and TRBJ2-4; 10 bases align to TRBD1. The junction had 4 bases not matched to a gene; V was cut back by 5 bases and J by 0 bases. Germline V gene lookup returns CDR1 SGHTA and CDR2 FQGNSA. The CDR3 sequence is 16 residues long. In DNA form, the CDR3 reads TGTGCCAGCAGCCCGGGACAGGGGAAAGCCAAAAACATTCAGTACTTC. Translation gives CASSPGQGKAKNIQYF.

Here the CDR3 reads CASKRNQETQYF. In DNA form, the CDR3 reads TGCGCCAGCAAACGGAACCAAGAGACCCAGTACTTC. V usage is TRBV5-1 and J usage is TRBJ2-5, with D unresolved. Trimming took 6 bases from V and 0 from J, leaving 6 bases between them. Germline assignment: CDR1 SGHRS and CDR2 YFSETQ. There are 12 residues in the CDR3.

This rearrangement joins TRBV30 to TRBJ2-3; TRBD1 aligns across 9 bases. The length of the CDR3 is 18 residues. Germline V gene data show CDR1 as GTSNPN and CDR2 as SVGIG (reference sequence). Germline trimming cut 2 bases from V and 0 bases from J; bases unmatched to any gene: 12. The CDR3 DNA follows: TGTGCCTGGAGTCCACGGGATTGGGACAGGGAAAGCACAGATACGCAGTATTTT. Amino acids: CAWSPRDWDRESTDTQYF.

This clone has more than one count but fewer than ten. The chain combines TRBV6-6 with TRBJ2-3; the D gene is possibly TRBD1 (6 bases). This CDR3 has 16 residues. V lost 4 bases to trimming and J lost 0 bases, with 14 bases between them. CDR1 and CDR2 from the germline V gene are MNHNY and SVGAGI (reference sequence). This CDR3 is CASSLNQGPSTDTQYF. DNA for the CDR3: TGTGCCAGCAGTTTGAATCAGGGGCCTAGCACAGATACGCAGTATTTT.

This clone was seen only a few times. The J gene is TRBJ2-1, the V gene TRBV4-1; 7 positions match TRBD1. Germline-derived CDR1 and CDR2 are MGHRA and YSYEKL. This CDR3 comprises 16 residues. With 4 bases clipped from V and 3 bases from J, the junction kept 9 bases outside the gene matches. CDR3 nucleotides: TGCGCCAGCAGCCTTCGACAGGGCCTAAGCTACAATGAGCAGTTCTTC. Protein: CASSLRQGLSYNEQFF.

The chain joins TRBV10-2 to TRBJ2-3, with 8 nucleotides matching TRBD2. The CDR3 sequence is 17 residues long. CDR1 and CDR2 (germline): WSHSY, SAAADI. V lost 8 bases to trimming and J lost 0 bases; unmatched junction nucleotides: 13. CDR3 protein: CASSRGSGAPSTDTQYF. CDR3 DNA sequence: TGCGCCAGCTCTAGGGGTAGCGGGGCCCCTAGCACAGATACGCAGTATTTT.

The chain joins TRBV6-5 to TRBJ2-3, with 12 nucleotides matching TRBD2. With 5 bases clipped from V and 1 base from J, the junction kept 1 base outside the gene matches. The CDR3 is made up of 15 amino acids. The germline gives CDR1 MNHEY, CDR2 SVGAGI. CDR3 sequence (DNA): TGTGCCAGCAGTGGGACTAGCGGGCGCACAGATACGCAGTATTTT. Its translation: CASSGTSGRTDTQYF.

The chain employs TRBV19 and TRBJ1-1, with no clear D. V lost 5 bases and J 5 bases, leaving 12 bases between the germline ends. CDR3 size: 13 residues. Germline CDR1 is LNHDA and CDR2 is SQIVND (reference sequence). CDR3 DNA: TGTGCCAGTAGTCCCAAGGGTGGGACTGAAGCTTTCTTT. This gives the protein CASSPKGGTEAFF.

The chain couples TRBV19 to TRBJ1-2, with TRBD1 matching 7 bases. The germline CDR1 and CDR2 sequences are LNHDA and SQIVND (reference sequence). This CDR3 has 15 amino acids. Losses at the gene ends were 4 bases for V and 6 bases for J; bases not matched to a gene: 11. CDR3 DNA: TGTGCCAGTAGTAAACCCGGGACAGCGACCAATGGCTACACCTTC. It specifies CASSKPGTATNGYTF.

The chain carries TRBV19 and TRBJ2-1, with 12 bases lining up with TRBD1. Germline CDR1 LNHDA, CDR2 SQIVND (reference sequence). J gave up 5 bases and V 5 bases, and 10 bases lay outside the gene matches. The length of the CDR3 is 17 residues. DNA of the CDR3: TGTGCCAGTAGTTTTCGGGACAGGGGGCTGGTAAACAATGAGCAGTTCTTC. It is translated as CASSFRDRGLVNNEQFF.

This clone was seen only a few times. The genes are TRBV28 and TRBJ2-7; TRBD2 might be the D (5 bases). Trimming took 7 bases from V and 3 from J, leaving 13 bases between them. The CDR3 is 13 residues long. From germline, CDR1 is MDHEN and CDR2 SYDVKM. This CDR3 reads CASTGVGGYEQYF. CDR3 nucleotides: TGTGCCAGCACCGGGGTGGGCGGCTACGAGCAGTACTTC.

J is TRBJ2-2 and V is TRBV10-3, with 9 bases aligning to TRBD2. The germline gives CDR1 ENHRY, CDR2 SYGVKD. The J segment lost 4 bases and the V segment lost 11 bases, leaving 14 bases of the junction unmatched. CDR3 length: 16 amino acids. CDR3 protein: CALGRLAGESTGELFF. The CDR3 nucleotides are TGTGCCCTGGGGCGATTAGCGGGAGAAAGCACCGGGGAGCTGTTTTTT.

This clone was seen only a few times. The J gene is TRBJ1-2, the V gene TRBV7-2; weak D call: TRBD1 (5 bases). The V gene's germline CDR1 is SGHTA and CDR2 FQGNSA. V was cut by 3 bases and J by 4 bases, with 12 bases left in between. The CDR3 totals 14 residues. The CDR3 nucleotides are TGTGCCAGCAGCTTCGTACGGGGACCCTATGGCTACACCTTC. Its translation: CASSFVRGPYGYTF.

The chain joins TRBV5-6 to TRBJ2-4; D may be TRBD1 (5 bases). This CDR3 is 15 amino acids long. Germline CDR1 reads SGHDT; CDR2 reads YYEEEE. Trimming left V 1 base short and J 7 bases short, with 15 bases between. CDR3 loop: CASSLKAGQRNIQYF. The CDR3, as DNA: TGTGCCAGCAGCTTGAAGGCAGGGCAGAGGAACATTCAGTACTTC.

This chain connects TRBV5-4 to TRBJ2-7; 12 bases are shared with TRBD2. Germline V gene data show CDR1 as SGHNT and CDR2 as YYREEE (reference sequence). Unmatched junction bases numbered 7, after V lost 4 bases and J lost 5 bases. The CDR3 extends over 15 amino acids. CDR3 protein: CASSPGTSGYNEQYF. In DNA form, the CDR3 reads TGTGCCAGCAGCCCCGGGACTAGCGGGTACAACGAGCAGTACTTC.

The V and J genes are TRBV7-7 and TRBJ1-1, with D uncertain. V shed 5 bases and J shed 0 bases, with 7 bases lying between them. This CDR3 region has 13 residues. The germline V gene encodes CDR1 SSHAT and CDR2 FNYEAQ (reference sequence). The chain's CDR3 is CASSEGVNTEAFF. CDR3 bases: TGTGCCAGCAGCGAGGGAGTGAACACTGAAGCTTTCTTT. The whole variable domain, remainder taken from reference TRBV7-7 and TRBJ1-1, is GAGVSQSPRYKVTKRGQDVTLRCDPISSHATLYWYQQALGQGPEFLTYFNYEAQPDKSGLPSDRFSAERPEGSISTLTIQRTEQRDSAMYRCASSEGVNTEAFFGQGTRLTVV.

The chain employs TRBV21-1 and TRBJ1-5. TRBV21-1 is given as a pseudogene. The CDR3 consists of 15 residues. The CDR3 protein is CASRTSRNSNQPQHF. The CDR3 coding sequence is TGTGCCAGCAGGACTTCACGCAATAGCAATCAGCCCCAGCATTTT.

This clone occurred a few times. The chain combines TRBV10-3 with TRBJ2-5, with 8 bases identical to TRBD2. V lost 8 bases, J lost 1 base, and 9 bases stayed unmatched. The germline CDR1 and CDR2 sequences are ENHRY and SYGVKD. The CDR3 spans 15 residues. In DNA, the CDR3 is TGTGCCATCGGTAATGGCGGGAGGAGCCAAGAGACCCAGTACTTC. It yields the protein CAIGNGGRSQETQYF.

This clone appeared a few times. The J gene is TRBJ1-5, the V gene TRBV15; D call uncertain. CDR1 is LNHNV, CDR2 YYDKDF, per germline (reference sequence). This CDR3 comprises 15 residues. Deletions cut 0 bases from V and 5 bases from J, with 11 bases between. The CDR3 is CATSRDNGKYQPQHF. CDR3 DNA: TGTGCCACCAGCAGAGATAATGGCAAGTATCAGCCCCAGCATTTT.

This clone was seen only a few times. The chain carries TRBV27 and TRBJ1-5, with no clear D. V lost 5 bases and J 3 bases, leaving 20 bases between the germline ends. The CDR3 length is 17 residues. The germline CDR1 and CDR2 sequences are MNHEY and SMNVEV (reference sequence). The CDR3 loop reads CASSLKGNSGLNQPQHF. CDR3 in DNA: TGTGCCAGCAGTCTAAAGGGAAACTCTGGGCTCAATCAGCCCCAGCATTTT.

The CDR3, as DNA: TGTGCCTGGCTCCCGGGGGTCCAGCCGCGAGAGCAGTACTTC. Translating gives CAWLPGVQPREQYF. This rearrangement joins TRBV30 to TRBJ2-7; perhaps TRBD2 as D (6 bases). CDR3 length: 14 amino acids. CDR1 is GTSNPN and CDR2 is SVGIG in the germline V gene (reference sequence). V gave up 5 bases and J gave up 7 bases, with 21 bases separating them.

The rearrangement uses TRBV4-1 and TRBJ1-1, with 7 bases identical to TRBD1. V was clipped by 2 bases and J by 8 bases; unmatched bases: 2. CDR1 and CDR2 (germline): MGHRA, YSYEKL. The length of the CDR3 is 12 residues. The CDR3 region is CASSQPGQEAFF. The CDR3 DNA sequence: TGCGCCAGCAGCCAACCGGGACAGGAAGCTTTCTTT.

This clone was seen a handful of times. V gene TRBV27 combines with J gene TRBJ1-1, with no clear D. The germline gives CDR1 MNHEY, CDR2 SMNVEV (reference sequence). The CDR3 is made up of 15 amino acids. V lost 5 bases and J lost 3, with 16 bases in between. CDR3 DNA sequence: TGTGCCAGCAGTGCCCGATGGCTGCCGGACACTGAAGCTTTCTTT. This encodes CASSARWLPDTEAFF.

CDR3 DNA sequence: TGTGCCAGCAGTCCTACCCGCTCCTACAATGAGCAGTTCTTC. It encodes CASSPTRSYNEQFF. This chain connects TRBV6-6 to TRBJ2-1; D remains unclear. V dropped 5 bases and J dropped 0 bases, with 8 bases sitting between them. The CDR3 covers 14 residues. The germline gives CDR1 MNHNY, CDR2 SVGAGI (reference sequence).

The V and J genes are TRBV4-2 and TRBJ2-1; the D gene is possibly TRBD2 (6 bases). Germline values: CDR1 LGHNA, CDR2 YNFKEQ. The CDR3 has 14 residues. Trimming removed 2 bases at V and 10 bases at J, with 15 bases between. CDR3 in amino acids: CASSQRGGRGEQFF. CDR3 sequence (DNA): TGTGCCAGCAGCCAAAGAGGTGGGCGGGGCGAGCAGTTCTTC.

This clone was recorded many times. The chain combines TRBV10-3 with TRBJ1-6; D not certain. Trimming pared 8 bases from V and 7 bases from J, leaving 12 bases between. Germline V gene lookup returns CDR1 ENHRY and CDR2 SYGVKD. The CDR3 has 13 residues. The CDR3 bases are TGTGCCATCTCCGGTTCGGGCAATTCACCCCTCCACTTT. Translating it yields CAISGSGNSPLHF.

The chain has TRBV6-6 and TRBJ2-7, with D perhaps matching TRBD2 (5 bases). Trimming shortened V by 6 bases and J by 0 bases, and 9 bases separated the two germline ends. The CDR3 extends over 13 amino acids. Germline CDR1 and CDR2: MNHNY and SVGAGI (reference sequence). CDR3 nucleotide sequence: TGTGCCAGCAGACCGGCGGGCTCCTACGAGCAGTACTTC. Encoded protein: CASRPAGSYEQYF.

V gene TRBV7-9 combines with J gene TRBJ2-7, with 12 bases matching TRBD1. The germline V gene encodes CDR1 SEHNR and CDR2 FQNEAQ (reference sequence). The ends lost 0 bases at V and 4 bases at J; junction bases unmatched: 4. There are 16 residues in the CDR3. CDR3 protein: CASSLAGQGAMYEQYF. CDR3 in DNA: TGTGCCAGCAGCTTAGCGGGACAGGGGGCGATGTACGAGCAGTACTTC.

In its sample, this clone was seen a few times. The CDR3 DNA follows: TGTGCCAGCTCACAGAAATCACAGGTGGGCAATCAGCCCCAGCATTTT. Residues: CASSQKSQVGNQPQHF. The rearrangement joins TRBV18 to TRBJ1-5; tentatively, D is TRBD1 (5 bases). Germline loops: CDR1 KGHSH, CDR2 LQKENI. V lost 4 bases and J lost 2, with 15 bases in between. This CDR3 is built from 16 residues.